A selection of T cell receptor beta chains follows, all from one sample in a study of CXCR3-negative and CXCR3-positive naive CD8 T cells. One entry per CDR3 protein, without DNA, is what TCRdb gives after re-calling the 5' RACE reads. The sample yields approximately 100,000 distinct CDR3 sequences, of which the top ten take up less than 0.4%. Source material: naive CXCR3+ CD8+ T cells from blood. These receptors came from a human donor in good health. Some clones in this sample may be carry-over from other donors' samples. Both conserved end residues are part of each CDR3.

cdr3_aa	v_call	j_call
CATKFGTGYNEQFF	TRBV19	TRBJ2-1
CASTDSSGANVLTF	TRBV4-1	TRBJ2-6
CASSLAGGRSGELFF	TRBV6-5	TRBJ2-2
CASTPSGRSGETQYF	TRBV28	TRBJ2-5
CASSFDRSSYNEQFF	TRBV28	TRBJ2-1
CSVEGVKDRTPITSEQFF	TRBV29-1	TRBJ2-1
CASTLIGSYEQYF	TRBV28	TRBJ2-7
CASSGFSLGVEQFF	TRBV2	TRBJ2-1
CASSQPGQIYEQYF	TRBV28	TRBJ2-7
CASQPGQGTYEQYF	TRBV3-1	TRBJ2-7
CSVVGENTEAFF	TRBV29-1	TRBJ1-1
CASSATGGAGSPLHF	TRBV7-3	TRBJ1-6
CASSLALTGRQETQYF	TRBV5-1	TRBJ2-5
CASSQDRVEETQYF	TRBV7-8	TRBJ2-5
CASSLHGYNTGELFF	TRBV7-2	TRBJ2-2
CSATSGSYEQFF	TRBV29-1	TRBJ2-1
CASSTTIYGNNSPLHF	TRBV13	TRBJ1-6
CSVASGGTYNEQIF	TRBV29-1	TRBJ2-1
CATSTGLSSEQYF	TRBV15	TRBJ2-7
CASSPQLNTEAFF	TRBV27	TRBJ1-1
CASSGGGKSYNEQFF	TRBV12-3/TRBV12-4	TRBJ2-1
CASSFGADQPQHF	TRBV27	TRBJ1-5
CASSEPAGVWTGELFF	TRBV2	TRBJ2-2
CASSSSAGGPYNEQFF	TRBV7-9	TRBJ2-1
CASSLIGGNSPLHF	TRBV7-9	TRBJ1-6
CASSFLGADYEQYF	TRBV5-1	TRBJ2-7
CASSLIFVTGTEETQYF	TRBV5-4	TRBJ2-5
CASSSGLAGGPAYNEQFF	TRBV5-6	TRBJ2-1
CASSRATSRSTDTQYF	TRBV12-3/TRBV12-4	TRBJ2-3
CASSERDSAYEQYF	TRBV9	TRBJ2-7
CASSYSMGDVGYEQYF	TRBV6-6	TRBJ2-7
CASNWQGLDTQYF	TRBV11-2	TRBJ2-3
CSVDEQGWSEQFF	TRBV29-1	TRBJ2-1
CASSVEDRGRTYGYTF	TRBV9	TRBJ1-2
CSVEDQYGGGYTF	TRBV29-1	TRBJ1-2
CSGGPTPLSGNEQFF	TRBV29-1	TRBJ2-1
CASRGNTEAFF	TRBV28	TRBJ1-1
CDSSFSPDRGRYEQYF	TRBV28	TRBJ2-7
CARGQFLSYEQYF	TRBV9	TRBJ2-7
CSVEDKTRPPLGAFF	TRBV29-1	TRBJ1-1
CASSQEQGFDYGYTF	TRBV4-1	TRBJ1-2
CASSSGGLYNEQFF	TRBV7-3	TRBJ2-1
CASSPGGYQPQHF	TRBV28	TRBJ1-5
CSAPWGGRNIGELFF	TRBV20-1	TRBJ2-2
CASSLQGRETQYF	TRBV28	TRBJ2-5
CSARDKREFAMETQYF	TRBV20-1	TRBJ2-5
CSVVEPSTVSYEQYF	TRBV29-1	TRBJ2-7
CASSELATREISYNEQFF	TRBV12-3/TRBV12-4	TRBJ2-1
CASSNGATHYEQYF	TRBV11-2	TRBJ2-7
CATRAIYYEQYF	TRBV10-3	TRBJ2-7
CASGRGNEKLFF	TRBV27	TRBJ1-4
CASSLAGGYNEQFF	TRBV19	TRBJ2-1
CSVMSAGEQFF	TRBV29-1	TRBJ2-1
CSAGVPGGKNTGELFF	TRBV29-1	TRBJ2-2
CSASKSSAGVTGELFF	TRBV20-1	TRBJ2-2
CASSALTSGMEF	TRBV7-6	TRBJ2-3
CASSPDRVLAYEQYF	TRBV7-2	TRBJ2-7
CASSQDLGRVGQFF	TRBV4-3	TRBJ2-1
CASSLTGGGHGYTF	TRBV7-9	TRBJ1-2